The source of this T cell receptor (beta chain) is a study of response to subunit inactivated influenza vaccine listed by TCRdb under 2018. For the wider study: Deep quantitative T cell receptor repertoire profiling was used in the study to track responses to a trivalent subunit inactivated influenza vaccine.

The library was generated by RT-PCR. TCRdb lists the instrument as Illumina HiSeq 2500. TCRdb trimmed public reads at Q25 via fastp, called clones via MiXCR and kept in-frame beta chains. One record per CDR3 amino acid sequence lists the most common genes and DNA. Counted in this sample were just under 550,000 distinct CDR3 sequences; approximately 24% of them appeared once. Around 2.8% of the sample goes to the ten largest clones. On the study overall, not on this receptor specifically: The authors suggested that each seasonal influenza vaccination may recruit only a limited number of new T cells.

V is shortened by 4 bases, J by 1 base, and the region joining them spans 8 bases. There are 14 amino acids in the CDR3, from cysteine to phenylalanine inclusive. The DNA shown is the 42-base CDR3, in frame from base 1. From a lookup of the germline V gene, CDR1 and CDR2 are MNHNS and SASEGT. This clonotype was detected a few times. Its antigen remains unidentified. Per-base qualities were not stored, and no clone one base away is much larger. This same sample was also part of a study on T cells expressing NK-cell markers. The second source states: TCR beta cDNA libraries were made by 5'RACE template switching that added a universal primer site and unique molecular identifiers. TCR beta-chain repertoires were profiled in sorted CD3+CD56+NKG2C+, CD3+CD56+NKG2C- and CD3+CD56-NKG2C+ T-cell subsets from eight donors. Of the eight sequenced donors, seven were found to be HCMV-seropositive and one was found to be HCMV-seronegative. To restrict sorting to alphabetaTCR-expressing T cells, an anti-gammadeltaTCR antibody was added in several experiments. In 5 to 7 donors, the dominant CD3+CD56+NKG2C+ clonotypes ranked among the top 10 CD8+ clonotypes, making up roughly 1.0-7.0% of CD8+ T cells. Those dominant clonotypes were again the most abundant among CD3+CD56-NKG2C+ cells in a handful of donors, at about 28.3-65%. It remained unclear whether the expanded NKG2C-expressing T cell clones were specific for HCMV antigens. The study sequenced eight donors, all healthy volunteers chosen at random: three men and five women. To determine HCMV serostatus, a commercial ELISA kit was used to detect HCMV-specific IgG in serum. Ficoll density gradient centrifugation was used to isolate peripheral blood mononuclear cells from blood. Using Miltenyi isolation kits, CD4+ and CD8+ T cells were isolated from PBMC through magnetic immunoseparation. Priming for cDNA synthesis came from the TCR beta constant segment, and two successive PCR amplification steps followed. Sequencing of the libraries produced 2 x 150 bp reads on Illumina HiSeq 2000/2500, MiSeq or NextSeq. Reads were demultiplexed and grouped by UMI with MIGEC, and clonotypes were assembled and quantified with MiTCR. To exclude erroneous sequences, any TCR cDNA sequence not supported by at least two reads was discarded. The tcR package was used for downstream repertoire analysis, and clonotypes were matched across fractions by CDR3 nucleotide sequence plus V segment. VDJmatch was used to annotate antigen specificity against VDJdb, with one amino acid substitution allowed in CDR3.

This clonotype was sampled from a middle-aged man who received an inactivated influenza vaccine. Donor details come from another sample of the same person, matched by shared clones. The chain employs TRBV6-1 and TRBJ1-5; a confident D gene designation cannot be given. The sequences come from CD4+ T cells sorted from PBMCs, collected roughly 12 days after vaccination. The CDR3 corresponds to CASSGQRSNQPQHF. The bases read TGTGCCAGCAGTGGGCAGCGGAGCAATCAGCCCCAGCATTTT.